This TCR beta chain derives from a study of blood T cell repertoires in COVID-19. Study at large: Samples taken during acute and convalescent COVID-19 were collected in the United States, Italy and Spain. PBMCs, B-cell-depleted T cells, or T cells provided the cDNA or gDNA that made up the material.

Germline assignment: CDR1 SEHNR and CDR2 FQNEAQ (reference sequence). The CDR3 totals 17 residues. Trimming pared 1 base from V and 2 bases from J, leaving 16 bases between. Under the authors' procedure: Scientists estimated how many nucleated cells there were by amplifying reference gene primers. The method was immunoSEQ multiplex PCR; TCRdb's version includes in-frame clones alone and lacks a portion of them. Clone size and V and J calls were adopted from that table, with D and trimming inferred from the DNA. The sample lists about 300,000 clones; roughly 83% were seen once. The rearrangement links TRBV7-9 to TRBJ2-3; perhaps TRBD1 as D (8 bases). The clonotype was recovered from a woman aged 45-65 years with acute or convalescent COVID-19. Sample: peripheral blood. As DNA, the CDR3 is TGTGCCAGCAGCTTAGGACAGGGGAGGGAGTCCACAGATACGCAGTATTTT. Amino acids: CASSLGQGRESTDTQYF.